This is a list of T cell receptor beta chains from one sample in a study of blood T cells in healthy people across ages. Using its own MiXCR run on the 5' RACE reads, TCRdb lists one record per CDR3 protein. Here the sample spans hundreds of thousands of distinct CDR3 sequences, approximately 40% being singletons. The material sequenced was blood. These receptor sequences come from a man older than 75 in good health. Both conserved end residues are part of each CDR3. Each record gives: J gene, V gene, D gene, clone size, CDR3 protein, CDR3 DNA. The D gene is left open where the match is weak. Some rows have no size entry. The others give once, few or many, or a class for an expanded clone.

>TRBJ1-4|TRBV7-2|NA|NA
CASSLSRSYNEKLFF
TGTGCCAGCAGCCTATCCCGAAGCTACAATGAAAAACTGTTTTTT
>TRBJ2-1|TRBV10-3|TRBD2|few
CAISVAGTNEQFF
TGTGCCATCAGTGTAGCGGGAACCAATGAGCAGTTCTTC
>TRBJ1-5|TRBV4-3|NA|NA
CASSQGNTPSQPQHF
TGCGCCAGCAGCCAAGGAAATACTCCCAGTCAGCCCCAGCATTTT
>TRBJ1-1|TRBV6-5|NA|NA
CASSYSEGRGNTEAFF
TGTGCCAGCAGTTACTCGGAGGGGCGCGGGAACACTGAAGCTTTCTTT
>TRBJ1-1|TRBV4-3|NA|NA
CASSQDSGVPTEAFF
TGCGCCAGCAGCCAAGACTCAGGGGTTCCCACTGAAGCTTTCTTT
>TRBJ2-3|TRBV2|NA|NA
CASSRGPDTQYF
TGTGCCAGCAGCCGGGGTCCAGATACGCAGTATTTT
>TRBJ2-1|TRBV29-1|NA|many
CSVERVGGLWFF
TGCAGCGTTGAAAGGGTGGGGGGACTCTGGTTCTTC
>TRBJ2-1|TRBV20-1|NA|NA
CSGTHSWVEQFF
TGCAGTGGCACACATAGCTGGGTTGAGCAGTTCTTC
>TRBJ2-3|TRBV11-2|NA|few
CASSSEQGLFEQYF
TGTGCCAGCAGCTCAGAACAGGGCTTGTTTGAGCAGTATTTT
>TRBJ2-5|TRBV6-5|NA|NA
CASSYDPRETQYF
TGTGCCAGCAGTTACGATCCAAGGGAGACCCAGTACTTC
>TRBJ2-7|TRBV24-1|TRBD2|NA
CATSDSLAMSSYNEQYF
TGTGCCACCAGTGATTCACTAGCGATGAGCTCCTACAATGAGCAGTACTTC
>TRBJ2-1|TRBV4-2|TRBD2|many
CASSPWTSSGEQFF
TGTGCCAGCAGCCCGTGGACTAGCTCGGGCGAGCAGTTCTTC
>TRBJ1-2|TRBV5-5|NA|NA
CVSTRDAYGYTF
TGTGTCAGCACGAGGGACGCCTATGGCTACACCTTC
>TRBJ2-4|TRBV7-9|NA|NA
CASSPGHLLAKNIQYF
TGTGCCAGCAGCCCGGGACATTTACTAGCCAAAAACATTCAGTACTTC
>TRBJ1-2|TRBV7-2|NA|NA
CASSDPGVPRGYTF
TGTGCCAGCAGCGACCCCGGGGTTCCTCGGGGCTACACCTTC